Listed below are T cell receptor beta chains from one sample, sequenced in a study of T-cell reconstitution after alpha-beta-depleted transplantation in children. TCRdb analysed the PCR reads with MiXCR anew, one entry per CDR3 protein. Of 450,000 to 550,000 distinct CDR3 sequences in the sample, roughly 11% were seen once. Material: PBMCs, mostly from graft donor cells, obtained 180 days after TCRalphabeta/CD19-depleted stem cell transplant. The receptors stem from a female patient aged 2-9 years who had a stem cell transplant for aplastic anemia, so the T cells may come from the graft donor. Both conserved end residues are part of each CDR3. D genes are given only for firm matches. Size is stated for part of the rows, as once, few or many counts, or as a class when the clone is expanded.

>TRBD2|many|TRBV5-1|TRBJ2-1
TGCGCCAGCAGCTTGGCCGGGGAGGGGCGCTACAATGAGCAGTTCTTC
CASSLAGEGRYNEQFF
>TRBD1|few|TRBV10-3|TRBJ1-5
TGTGCCATCAGTGTGACAGGGGGTCAGCCCCAGCATTTT
CAISVTGGQPQHF
>.|few|TRBV7-2|TRBJ2-2
TGTGCCAGCAGCCTCCGTCGCGCAACCGGGGAGCTGTTTTTT
CASSLRRATGELFF
>.|.|TRBV7-2|TRBJ1-4
TGTGCCAGCAGCTTAGTTCAGGGGAGCCTTAATGAAAAACTGTTTTTT
CASSLVQGSLNEKLFF
>.|few|TRBV11-2|TRBJ1-2
TGTGCCAGCAGCTCCCTGAGGGGGGCTTCTAACTATGGCTACACCTTC
CASSSLRGASNYGYTF
>.|.|TRBV11-1|TRBJ1-4
TGTGCCAGCAGCTTAGCTCGGACAAGAGACACGAGGGCAACTAATGAAAAACTGTTTTTT
CASSLARTRDTRATNEKLFF
>.|.|TRBV27|TRBJ2-5
TGTGCCAGCGCCACCTTGGCCCCGTCAACAGAGACCCAGTACTTC
CASATLAPSTETQYF
>TRBD2|few|TRBV12-3/TRBV12-4|TRBJ2-1
TGTGCCAGCAGGAAGGGACTAGCGGGAGGGCCTCGGTCCTACAATGAGCAGTTCTTC
CASRKGLAGGPRSYNEQFF
>.|many|TRBV29-1|TRBJ1-1
TGCAGCGGAGAGAGTGGGACTGAAGCTTTCTTT
CSGESGTEAFF
>.|many|TRBV21-1|TRBJ1-2
TGTGCCAGCAGCAAAGGAAGACAGGGGAAGGGGGGCTACACCTTC
CASSKGRQGKGGYTF
>TRBD2|.|TRBV12-5|TRBJ2-2
TGTGCTAGTGGCCCGGGGAGGGTCCGCGCCGGGGAGCTGTTTTTT
CASGPGRVRAGELFF
>.|.|TRBV18|TRBJ1-2
TGTGCCAGCTCACCACTGGGGGATCGGAACTATGGCTACACCTTC
CASSPLGDRNYGYTF
>TRBD2|few|TRBV28|TRBJ2-7
TGTGCCAGCAGTCTAGCGGGAGGGCCGCAGGAGCAGTACTTC
CASSLAGGPQEQYF
>.|few|TRBV25-1|TRBJ2-5
TGTGCCAGCAGTGAAAGGAGAGGCACACTCCTGTCAGAGACCCAGTACTTC
CASSERRGTLLSETQYF
>.|.|TRBV6-6|TRBJ1-2
TGTGCCAGCAGTTACGGGACTCTTCAGGGCTACACCTTC
CASSYGTLQGYTF
>TRBD1|.|TRBV29-1|TRBJ1-1
TGCAGCGCTGACAGGGTGCCCACTGAAGCTTTCTTT
CSADRVPTEAFF
>.|few|TRBV30|TRBJ2-2
TGTGCCTGGAGTGACCGAAGGGTGCTCCTCTTCGGGGAGCTGTTTTTT
CAWSDRRVLLFGELFF
>.|.|TRBV3-1|TRBJ2-1
TGTGCCAGCTGCCGGACAGATCGACCCTACAATGAGCAGTTCTTC
CASCRTDRPYNEQFF
>.|few|TRBV4-2|TRBJ2-1
TGTGCCAGCAGCCAAAGCTATTACAATGAGCAGTTCTTC
CASSQSYYNEQFF
>TRBD1|.|TRBV27|TRBJ1-5
TGTGCCAGCAGCAAAACAGGGGGAGGTCAGCCCCAGCATTTT
CASSKTGGGQPQHF
>.|few|TRBV9|TRBJ2-3
TGTGCCAGCAGCGTAGAAACAGCAATAAGCACAGATACGCAGTATTTT
CASSVETAISTDTQYF
>.|few|TRBV4-3|TRBJ2-1
TGCGCCAGCAGCCAAGTCCTTAACTACAATGAGCAGTTCTTC
CASSQVLNYNEQFF
>.|many|TRBV5-1|TRBJ2-1
TGCGCCAGCAGCTGGGTACTACCGCGCCACAATGAGCAGTTCTTC
CASSWVLPRHNEQFF
>.|few|TRBV12-5|TRBJ2-7
TGTGCTAGTGGTTTTGCAGGGATGCGCGAGCAGTACTTC
CASGFAGMREQYF
>.|.|TRBV20-1|TRBJ2-1
TGCAGTGCTGGGGACTGGCCCGCGGAGCAGTTCTTC
CSAGDWPAEQFF
>.|few|TRBV15|TRBJ1-2
TGTGCCACCAGCAGAGATCTGACCTTAGACTATGGCTACACCTTC
CATSRDLTLDYGYTF
>TRBD2|few|TRBV28|TRBJ2-7
TGTGCCAGCAGATTGACTAGCGGCCCCTACGAGCAGTACTTC
CASRLTSGPYEQYF
>.|many|TRBV12-3/TRBV12-4|TRBJ2-2
TGTGCCAGCAGTTTAGGGGGCGGGCCCGGGGAGCTGTTTTTT
CASSLGGGPGELFF
>.|few|TRBV7-2|TRBJ2-5
TGTGCCAGCAGCTCCCGGGACTGGCAACCCCAACAGACCCAGTACTTC
CASSSRDWQPQQTQYF
>TRBD1|.|TRBV7-6|TRBJ1-1
TGTGCCAGCAGCTTGTTGGCAGGGGGTGAAGCTTTCTTT
CASSLLAGGEAFF
>.|many|TRBV28|TRBJ1-2
TGTGCCAGCAGTCCAGGGATCTATGGCTACACCTTC
CASSPGIYGYTF
>TRBD2|many|TRBV29-1|TRBJ2-1
TGCAGCGTCCGACTAGCGGGAGGATACAATGAGCAGTTCTTC
CSVRLAGGYNEQFF
>.|few|TRBV6-1|TRBJ2-2
TGTGCCAGCATGGAGGAGTGGAACACCGGGGAGCTGTTTTTT
CASMEEWNTGELFF
>.|few|TRBV5-6|TRBJ1-1
TGTGCCAGCAGCTCAGGGGCTGAAGCTTTCTTT
CASSSGAEAFF
>.|few|TRBV4-2|TRBJ1-1
TGTGCCAGCAGCCAAGATGCCTCTACCCCCTTTCAAGCTTTCTTT
CASSQDASTPFQAFF
>.|.|TRBV5-1|TRBJ2-1
TGCGCCAGCAGCCCTACAAATGGGGATGAGCAGTTCTTC
CASSPTNGDEQFF
>TRBD1|.|TRBV5-1|TRBJ1-4
TGCGCCAGCAGCTGGGGGACAGGGCCTAATGAAAAACTGTTTTTT
CASSWGTGPNEKLFF
>.|few|TRBV20-1|TRBJ1-4
TGCAGTGCCGACCGGGACACCGTTGAGGAAAAACTGTTTTTT
CSADRDTVEEKLFF
>TRBD1|.|TRBV4-3|TRBJ2-1
TGCGCCAGCAGCCAAGACGACAGGGGGATCCCAAATGAGCAGTTCTTC
CASSQDDRGIPNEQFF
>.|few|TRBV6-1|TRBJ1-6
TGTGCCAGCAGTGAATCGCGTAGGGGAAATTCACCCCTCCACTTT
CASSESRRGNSPLHF
>.|few|TRBV7-2|TRBJ1-5
TGTGCCAGCAGCTTCAAGACTCTTAGCAATCAGCCCCAGCATTTT
CASSFKTLSNQPQHF
>TRBD1|.|TRBV20-1|TRBJ2-3
TGCAGTGCCAGAGGACAGGGTAGGACAGATACGCAGTATTTT
CSARGQGRTDTQYF
>.|many|TRBV29-1|TRBJ2-7
TGCAGCGTTGTAGAGGGCAGCTCCTACGAGCAGTACTTC
CSVVEGSSYEQYF
>TRBD1|.|TRBV7-9|TRBJ2-4
TGTGCCAGCAGCTTAGCGGGACAGATTCTAGCCAAAAACATTCAGTACTTC
CASSLAGQILAKNIQYF
>.|few|TRBV4-3|TRBJ2-6
TGCGCCAGCAGCCCCTCCGTTGGGGCTGGGGCCAACGTCCTGACTTTC
CASSPSVGAGANVLTF
>.|.|TRBV28|TRBJ2-7
TGTGCCAGCAGCCTCGGGCGAGGTGACTACGAGCAGTACTTC
CASSLGRGDYEQYF
>TRBD1|.|TRBV5-4|TRBJ2-1
TGTGCCAGCAGCACCGGGACAGGGGGCCTGAATGAGCAGTTCTTC
CASSTGTGGLNEQFF
>.|.|TRBV7-2|TRBJ2-6
TGTGCCAGCAGCCCAACTCGACGGGGCTCTGGGGCCAACGTCCTGACTTTC
CASSPTRRGSGANVLTF
>.|once|TRBV11-1|TRBJ1-1
TGTGCCAGCAGCCCTCGGACCCCTGGGGGACATTGGAACACTGAAGCTTTCTTT
CASSPRTPGGHWNTEAFF